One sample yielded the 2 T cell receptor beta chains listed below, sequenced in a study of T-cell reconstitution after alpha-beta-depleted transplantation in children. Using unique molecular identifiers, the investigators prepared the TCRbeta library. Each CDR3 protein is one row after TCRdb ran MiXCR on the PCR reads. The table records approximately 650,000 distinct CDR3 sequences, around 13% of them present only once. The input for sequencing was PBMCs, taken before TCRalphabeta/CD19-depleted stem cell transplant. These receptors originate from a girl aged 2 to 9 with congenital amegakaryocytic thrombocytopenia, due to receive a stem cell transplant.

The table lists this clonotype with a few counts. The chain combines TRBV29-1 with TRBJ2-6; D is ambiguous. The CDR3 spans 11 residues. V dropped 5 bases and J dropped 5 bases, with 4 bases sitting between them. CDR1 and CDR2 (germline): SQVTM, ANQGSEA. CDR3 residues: CSVPRANVLTF. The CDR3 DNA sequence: TGCAGCGTTCCCCGGGCCAACGTCCTGACTTTC.

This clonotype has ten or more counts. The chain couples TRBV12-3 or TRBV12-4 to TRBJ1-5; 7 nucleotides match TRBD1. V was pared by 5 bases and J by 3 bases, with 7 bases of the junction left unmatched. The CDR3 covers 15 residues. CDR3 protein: CASSTTGRVNQPQHF. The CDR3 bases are TGTGCCAGCAGTACGACAGGGCGGGTCAATCAGCCCCAGCATTTT.